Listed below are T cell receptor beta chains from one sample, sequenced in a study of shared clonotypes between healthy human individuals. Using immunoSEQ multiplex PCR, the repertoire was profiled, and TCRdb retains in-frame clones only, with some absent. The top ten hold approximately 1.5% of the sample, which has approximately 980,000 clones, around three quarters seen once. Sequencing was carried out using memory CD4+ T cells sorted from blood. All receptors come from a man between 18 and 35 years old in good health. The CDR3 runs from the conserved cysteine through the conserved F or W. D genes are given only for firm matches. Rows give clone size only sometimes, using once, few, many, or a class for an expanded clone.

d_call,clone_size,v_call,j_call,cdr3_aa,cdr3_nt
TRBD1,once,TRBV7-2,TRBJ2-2,CASSLGTGGVPGELFF,TGTGCCAGCAGCTTAGGGACAGGGGGGGTACCCGGGGAGCTGTTTTTT
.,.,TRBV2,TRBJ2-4,CASWDHPRNIQYF,TGTGCCAGCTGGGACCACCCTCGGAACATTCAGTACTTC
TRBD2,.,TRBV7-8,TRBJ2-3,CASSSVVAGTTDTQYF,TGTGCCAGCAGCTCCGTGGTAGCGGGGACCACAGATACGCAGTATTTT
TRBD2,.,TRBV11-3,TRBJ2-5,CASSLSSGDTETQYF,TGTGCCAGCAGCTTGAGTAGCGGGGATACGGAGACCCAGTACTTC
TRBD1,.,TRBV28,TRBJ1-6,CASSLPLGQGGDSPLHF,TGTGCCAGCAGTTTACCACTTGGACAGGGAGGTGATTCACCCCTCCACTTT
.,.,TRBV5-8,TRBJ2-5,CASSFEEGETQYF,TGTGCCAGCAGCTTCGAAGAAGGGGAGACCCAGTACTTC
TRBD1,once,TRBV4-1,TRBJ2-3,CASSHGQGDRVDTQYF,TGCGCCAGCAGCCACGGACAGGGGGATAGGGTAGATACGCAGTATTTT
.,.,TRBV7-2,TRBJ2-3,CASSLGSRPDTQYF,TGTGCCAGCAGCTTAGGTAGTAGGCCAGATACGCAGTATTTT
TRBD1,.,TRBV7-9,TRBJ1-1,CASSLVGGQGLRAFF,TGTGCCAGCAGCTTAGTGGGTGGACAGGGGTTACGAGCTTTCTTT
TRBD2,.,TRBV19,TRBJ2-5,CASSISAGGRQETQYF,TGTGCCAGTAGTATTTCCGCGGGGGGCCGACAAGAGACCCAGTACTTC
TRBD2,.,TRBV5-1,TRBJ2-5,CASSPSGGSQETQYF,TGCGCCAGCAGCCCTAGCGGGGGCTCCCAAGAGACCCAGTACTTC
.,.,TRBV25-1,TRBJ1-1,CASSDIQGTEAFF,TGTGCCAGCAGTGATATTCAGGGCACTGAAGCTTTCTTT
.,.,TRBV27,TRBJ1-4,CASSGGTAEKLFF,TGTGCCAGCAGTGGCGGGACGGCTGAAAAACTGTTTTTT
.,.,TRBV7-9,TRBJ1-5,CASSLLGSPQHF,TGTGCCAGCAGCTTATTGGGTTCACCCCAGCATTTT
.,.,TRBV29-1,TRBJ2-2,CSVETAVRELFF,TGCAGCGTCGAAACAGCTGTCAGGGAGCTGTTTTTT
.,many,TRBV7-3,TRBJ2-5,CASSLTFGTQYF,TGTGCCAGCAGCTTAACCTTTGGGACCCAGTACTTC